The 18 T cell receptor beta chains given below trace back to one sample, sequenced in a study of spatial heterogeneity in lung cancer (dated by TCRdb to the late 2010s). The library was made by 5' RACE. Sequenced using a NextSeq 500. Using fastp at Q25 and MiXCR, TCRdb reprocessed the public reads and kept productive beta chains. When rows share a CDR3 protein, they turn into one entry using the most common DNA and genes. This sample holds 85,000 to 100,000 distinct CDR3 sequences; roughly 12% were observed only once. The ten largest clones take up under 50% of the sample. Per the publication, the time point label means: sample taken at primary tumor resection. Whole RNA extracted from tumor and nontumor lung tissue, or from cryopreserved PBMC samples, was used for TCR sequencing without cell sorting. The sequencing here drew on PBMCs, taken at surgery. These receptors were collected from a male donor with early-stage non-small cell lung cancer.

The rearrangement joins TRBV29-1 to TRBJ2-1; 14 nucleotides match TRBD2. V was clipped by 5 bases and J by 9 bases; unmatched bases: 6. The germline V gene has CDR1 SQVTM and CDR2 ANQGSEA. The CDR3 is 14 amino acids. As DNA, the CDR3 is TGCAGCGTTCGGGGACTAGCGGGAGTTATTGAGCAGTTCTTC. Its protein product is CSVRGLAGVIEQFF.

The V and J genes are TRBV7-6 and TRBJ2-2; D is possibly TRBD1 (6 bases). This CDR3 is built from 14 residues. Trimming took off 5 bases at V and 7 bases at J, with 14 bases between the two ends. Germline V gene lookup returns CDR1 SGHVS and CDR2 FNYEAQ. Here the CDR3 reads CASSRSNRDGELFF. The CDR3 nucleotides are TGTGCCAGCAGCAGATCGAACAGGGACGGGGAGCTGTTTTTT.

This chain connects TRBV6-2 or TRBV6-3 to TRBJ2-5; D possibly corresponds to TRBD2 (6 bases). The germline gives CDR1 MNHEY, CDR2 SVGEGT. The CDR3 extends over 14 amino acids. The V end was cut by 6 bases, the J end by 0 bases, with 11 bases between. Here the CDR3 DNA reads TGTGCCAGCAGAGACCGGGACTACCAAGAGACCCAGTACTTC. It specifies CASRDRDYQETQYF.

The gene calls are TRBV7-9 and TRBJ1-5; D perhaps matches TRBD1 (5 bases). The CDR3 has 13 residues. Germline-derived CDR1 and CDR2 are SEHNR and FQNEAQ (reference sequence). Trimming cost V 2 bases and J 8 bases, with 10 bases left between them. CDR3 protein: CASSLRTGEPQHF. CDR3 DNA sequence: TGTGCCAGCAGCTTACGGACGGGGGAGCCCCAGCATTTT. Together with reference TRBV7-9 and TRBJ1-5, the CDR3 gives the full variable domain: DTGVSQNPRHKITKRGQNVTFRCDPISEHNRLYWYRQTLGQGPEFLTYFQNEAQLEKSRLLSDRFSAERPKGSFSTLEIQRTEQGDSAMYLCASSLRTGEPQHFGDGTRLSIL.

Note on this clonotype: This may be a read error, as it is one base from a much larger clone. This is likely a read error, given that the CDR3 carries no conserved phenylalanine or tryptophan at its end. The genes are TRBV5-1 and TRBJ2-3, with 8 bases identical to TRBD2. Germline V gene sequence: CDR1 SGHRS, CDR2 YFSETQ. The CDR3 totals 15 residues. Trimming at V came to 2 bases and at J to 1 base, leaving 3 bases not matched to a gene. Written as DNA, the CDR3 is TGCGCCAGCAGCTTAGCGGGAGTGGGCACAGATACGCAGTATTCT. Protein product: CASSLAGVGTDTQYS.

The chain links TRBV19 to TRBJ2-3, with 9 bases identical to TRBD1. Germline V gene data show CDR1 as LNHDA and CDR2 as SQIVND (reference sequence). The length of the CDR3 is 15 residues. V shed 4 bases and J 1 base; nucleotides not matched to a gene: 3. CDR3 bases: TGTGCCAGTAGTAACACAGGGGGCCGCACAGATACGCAGTATTTT. This translates into CASSNTGGRTDTQYF.

This clonotype was seen only a few times. V gene TRBV20-1 combines with J gene TRBJ2-7; 8 bases are a match to TRBD1. Germline assignment: CDR1 DFQATT and CDR2 SNEGSKA (reference sequence). V shed 3 bases and J 3 bases; nucleotides not matched to a gene: 4. The CDR3 covers 13 residues. CDR3 residues: CSASAGGVYEQYF. In DNA, the CDR3 is TGCAGTGCTAGCGCAGGGGGCGTCTACGAGCAGTACTTC.

This chain uses TRBV20-1 with TRBJ2-5; D perhaps matches TRBD2 (6 bases). The germline V gene has CDR1 DFQATT and CDR2 SNEGSKA (reference sequence). This CDR3 region has 16 residues. V shed 5 bases and J shed 2 bases, with 21 bases lying between them. CDR3 nucleotides: TGCAGTGCTGAGACTAGTTACGGGTTCCCTCAAGAGACCCAGTACTTC. Encoded protein: CSAETSYGFPQETQYF.

This chain connects TRBV7-2 to TRBJ1-1; 9 bases agree with TRBD1. Germline trimming cut 5 bases from V and 3 bases from J; bases unmatched to any gene: 7. The CDR3 is 15 amino acids. In germline, CDR1 is SGHTA, CDR2 FQGNSA. CDR3 loop: CASSKEGTGYTEAFF. DNA of the CDR3: TGTGCCAGCAGCAAAGAGGGGACAGGGTACACTGAAGCTTTCTTT.

The chain uses TRBV7-2 and TRBJ1-5, with D unclear. CDR3 length equals 12 residues. V was trimmed by 4 bases and J by 7 bases, leaving 8 bases between them. CDR1 is SGHTA and CDR2 is FQGNSA in the germline V gene. The CDR3 bases are TGTGCCAGCAGCTCAGGACGGCAGCCCCAGCATTTT. Translation: CASSSGRQPQHF.

This clonotype was seen a handful of times. This chain connects TRBV6-5 to TRBJ1-3; D remains ambiguous. V was trimmed by 6 bases and J by 0 bases, leaving 15 bases between them. From germline, CDR1 is MNHEY and CDR2 SVGAGI. This CDR3 is 16 amino acids long. This CDR3 reads CASRPTTGGSGNTIYF. CDR3 in DNA: TGTGCCAGCAGACCCACGACTGGAGGCTCTGGAAACACCATATATTTT.

This clonotype has more than one count but fewer than ten. The V call is TRBV5-4, the J call TRBJ2-7, with 7 bases that match TRBD2. Germline-derived CDR1 and CDR2 are SGHNT and YYREEE (reference sequence). The CDR3 is 15 amino acids. J lost 2 bases, V lost 0 bases, and 5 bases had no gene match. The CDR3 DNA reads TGTGCCAGCAGCTTGGGTCTAGCGGAGACCTACGAGCAGTACTTC. It encodes CASSLGLAETYEQYF. The full variable domain, rest sourced from reference TRBV5-4 and TRBJ2-7, is ETGVTQSPTHLIKTRGQQVTLRCSSQSGHNTVSWYQQALGQGPQFIFQYYREEENGRGNFPPRFSGLQFPNYSSELNVNALELDDSALYLCASSLGLAETYEQYFGPGTRLTVT.

Note on this clonotype: At one end the junction does not follow the germline gene, possibly because of a read error. The V call is TRBV5-1, the J call TRBJ2-1, with 7 bases aligning to TRBD1. CDR3 length equals 12 residues. Germline V CDR1 and CDR2: SGHRS, YFSETQ. The CDR3 DNA follows: TGCGCCAGCAGCTGGGACAGCAATGAGCGGTTCTTC. This sequence encodes CASSWDSNERFF.

The V call is TRBV4-1, the J call TRBJ2-3, with 10 positions matching TRBD1. The CDR3 spans 14 residues. CDR1 is MGHRA and CDR2 is YSYEKL in the germline V gene. Unmatched junction bases numbered 2, after V lost 1 base and J lost 7 bases. The CDR3 sequence: CASSQGQGANTQYF. DNA of the CDR3: TGCGCCAGCAGCCAAGGACAGGGGGCGAATACGCAGTATTTT.

The genes are TRBV19 and TRBJ1-5, with D maybe TRBD1 (5 bases). The germline V gene encodes CDR1 LNHDA and CDR2 SQIVND (reference sequence). The CDR3 length is 15 residues. V lost 3 bases, J lost 4 bases, and 13 bases lay in between. Written as DNA, the CDR3 is TGTGCCAGTAGTATGGGGACCCTCCTAAATCAGCCCCAGCATTTT. It codes for CASSMGTLLNQPQHF.

This clonotype was observed a few times. The chain links TRBV25-1 to TRBJ2-2; D is tentatively TRBD1 or TRBD2 (6 bases each). The CDR3 is 16 residues long. Trimming left V 2 bases short and J 1 base short, with 11 bases between. The germline CDR1 and CDR2 sequences are MGHDK and SYGVNS. In nucleotides, the CDR3 is TGTGCCAGCAGTGAAATGGGGGGCCTGAACACCGGGGAGCTGTTTTTT. Residues: CASSEMGGLNTGELFF.

The chain recombines TRBV14 with TRBJ2-7; the D gene is possibly TRBD1 (6 bases). This CDR3 is built from 14 residues. Looked up from germline, CDR1 is SGHDN and CDR2 is FVKESK. V was clipped by 4 bases and J by 2 bases, with 12 bases between them. In nucleotides, the CDR3 is TGTGCCAGCAGCCCCTGGGGGCGAACCTACGAGCAGTACTTC. Translated: CASSPWGRTYEQYF.

The rearrangement joins TRBV10-3 to TRBJ1-6; the match to TRBD1 covers 9 bases. From germline, CDR1 is ENHRY and CDR2 SYGVKD. This CDR3 spans 13 amino acids. Losses at the gene ends were 8 bases for V and 8 bases for J; bases not matched to a gene: 4. The CDR3 reads CAIRDREDSPLHF. CDR3 in DNA: TGTGCCATCCGGGACAGGGAAGATTCACCCCTCCACTTT.